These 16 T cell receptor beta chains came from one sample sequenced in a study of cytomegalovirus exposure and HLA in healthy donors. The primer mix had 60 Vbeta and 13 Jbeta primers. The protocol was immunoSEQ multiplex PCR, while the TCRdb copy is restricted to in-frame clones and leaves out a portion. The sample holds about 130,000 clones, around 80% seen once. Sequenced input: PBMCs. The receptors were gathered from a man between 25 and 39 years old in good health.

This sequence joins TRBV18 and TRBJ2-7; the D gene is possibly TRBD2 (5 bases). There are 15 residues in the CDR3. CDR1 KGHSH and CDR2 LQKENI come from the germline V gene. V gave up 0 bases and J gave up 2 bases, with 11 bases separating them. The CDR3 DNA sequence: TGTGCCAGCTCACCACCGTCGGGGAGCCCCTACGAGCAGTACTTC. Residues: CASSPPSGSPYEQYF.

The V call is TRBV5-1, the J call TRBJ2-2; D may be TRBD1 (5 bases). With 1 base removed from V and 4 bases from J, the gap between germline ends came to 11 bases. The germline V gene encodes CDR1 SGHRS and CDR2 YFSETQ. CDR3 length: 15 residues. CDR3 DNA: TGCGCCAGCAGCTTGTTCAGGGAAGGCACCGGGGAGCTGTTTTTT. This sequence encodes CASSLFREGTGELFF.

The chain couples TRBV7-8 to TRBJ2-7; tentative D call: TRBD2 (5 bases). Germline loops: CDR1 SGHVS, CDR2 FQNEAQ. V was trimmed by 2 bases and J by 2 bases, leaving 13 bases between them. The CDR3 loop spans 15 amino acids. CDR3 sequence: CASSLSASNPYEQYF. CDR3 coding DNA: TGTGCCAGCAGCTTATCTGCTAGCAACCCCTACGAGCAGTACTTC.

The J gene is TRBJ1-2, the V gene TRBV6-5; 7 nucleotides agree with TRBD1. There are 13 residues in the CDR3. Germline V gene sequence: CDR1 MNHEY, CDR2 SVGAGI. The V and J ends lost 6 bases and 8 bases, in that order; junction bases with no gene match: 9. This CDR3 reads CASSQTGFRGYTF. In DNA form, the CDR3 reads TGTGCCAGCAGCCAGACAGGGTTTAGGGGCTACACCTTC.

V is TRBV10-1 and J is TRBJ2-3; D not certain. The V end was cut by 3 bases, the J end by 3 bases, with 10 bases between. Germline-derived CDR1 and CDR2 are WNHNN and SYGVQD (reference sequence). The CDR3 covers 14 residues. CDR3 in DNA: TGCGCCAGCAGTGAATCTGGCAAAACAGATACGCAGTATTTT. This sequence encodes CASSESGKTDTQYF.

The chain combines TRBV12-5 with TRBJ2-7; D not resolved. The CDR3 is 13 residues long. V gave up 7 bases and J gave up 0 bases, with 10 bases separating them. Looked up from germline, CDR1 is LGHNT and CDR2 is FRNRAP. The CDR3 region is CASAIDSSYEQYF. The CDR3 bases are TGTGCTAGTGCCATTGATAGCTCCTACGAGCAGTACTTC.

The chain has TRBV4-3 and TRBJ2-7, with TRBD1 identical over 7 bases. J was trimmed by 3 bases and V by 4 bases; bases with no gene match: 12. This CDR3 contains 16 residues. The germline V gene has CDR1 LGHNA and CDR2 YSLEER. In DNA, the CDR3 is TGCGCCAGCAGCCTAGAATACAGGGGATTGGGCTACGAGCAGTACTTC. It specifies CASSLEYRGLGYEQYF.

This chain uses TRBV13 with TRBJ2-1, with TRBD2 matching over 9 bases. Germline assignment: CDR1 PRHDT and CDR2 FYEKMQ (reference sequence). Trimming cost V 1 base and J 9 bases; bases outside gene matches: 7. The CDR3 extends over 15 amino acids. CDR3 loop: CASSLDVAGEGEQFF. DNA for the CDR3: TGTGCCAGCAGCTTAGATGTAGCGGGAGAGGGTGAGCAGTTCTTC.

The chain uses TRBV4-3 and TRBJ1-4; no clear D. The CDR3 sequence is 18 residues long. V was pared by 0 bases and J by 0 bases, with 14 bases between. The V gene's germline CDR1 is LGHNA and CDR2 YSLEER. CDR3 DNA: TGCGCCAGCAGCCAAGATACGAGCCCCGTTGCAACTAATGAAAAACTGTTTTTT. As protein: CASSQDTSPVATNEKLFF.

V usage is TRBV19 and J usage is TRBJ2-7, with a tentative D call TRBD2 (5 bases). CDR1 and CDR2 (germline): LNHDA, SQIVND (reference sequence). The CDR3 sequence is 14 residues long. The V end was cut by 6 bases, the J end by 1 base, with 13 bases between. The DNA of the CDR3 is TGTGCCAGTAGCCTCAGCGGAGGATCCTACGAGCAGTACTTC. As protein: CASSLSGGSYEQYF.

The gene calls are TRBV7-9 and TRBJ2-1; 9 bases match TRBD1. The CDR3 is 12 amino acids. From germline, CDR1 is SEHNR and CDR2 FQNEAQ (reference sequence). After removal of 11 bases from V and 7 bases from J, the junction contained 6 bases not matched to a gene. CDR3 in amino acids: CAGDRDRNEQFF. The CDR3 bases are TGTGCCGGGGACAGGGACCGTAATGAGCAGTTCTTC.

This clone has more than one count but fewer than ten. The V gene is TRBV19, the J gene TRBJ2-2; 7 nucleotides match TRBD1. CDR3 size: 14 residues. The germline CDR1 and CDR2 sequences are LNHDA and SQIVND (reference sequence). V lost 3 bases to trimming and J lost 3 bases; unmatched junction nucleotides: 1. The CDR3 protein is CASSIQGDTGELFF. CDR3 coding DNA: TGTGCCAGTAGTATTCAGGGGGACACCGGGGAGCTGTTTTTT.

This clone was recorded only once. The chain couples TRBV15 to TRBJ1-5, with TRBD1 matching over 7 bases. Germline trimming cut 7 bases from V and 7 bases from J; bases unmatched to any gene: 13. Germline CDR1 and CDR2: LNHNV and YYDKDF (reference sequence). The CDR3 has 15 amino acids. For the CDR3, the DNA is TGTGCCACCAAACCAGGGGGTACAGAGGGCCAGCCCCAGCATTTT. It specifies CATKPGGTEGQPQHF. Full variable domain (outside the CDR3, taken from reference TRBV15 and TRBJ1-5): DAMVIQNPRYQVTQFGKPVTLSCSQTLNHNVMYWYQQKSSQAPKLLFHYYDKDFNNEADTPDNFQSRRPNTSFCFLDIRSPGLGDTAMYLCATKPGGTEGQPQHFGDGTRLSIL.

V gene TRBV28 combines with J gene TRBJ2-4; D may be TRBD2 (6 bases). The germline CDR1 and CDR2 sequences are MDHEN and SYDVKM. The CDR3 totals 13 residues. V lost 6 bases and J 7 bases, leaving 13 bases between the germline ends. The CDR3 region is CASSEPGGNIQYF. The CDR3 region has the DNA TGTGCCAGCAGCGAACCCGGAGGGAACATTCAGTACTTC.

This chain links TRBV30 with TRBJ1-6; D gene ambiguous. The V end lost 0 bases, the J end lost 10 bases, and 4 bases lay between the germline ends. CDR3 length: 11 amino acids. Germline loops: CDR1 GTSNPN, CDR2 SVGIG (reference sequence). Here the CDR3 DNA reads TGTGCCTGGAGTGTAAGCTCACCCCTCCACTTT. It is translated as CAWSVSSPLHF.

CDR3 region: CSVESGQNTEAFF. The CDR3 region has the DNA TGCAGCGTTGAATCCGGACAGAACACTGAAGCTTTCTTT. The V and J genes are TRBV29-1 and TRBJ1-1, with a possible D match to TRBD1 (5 bases). V was trimmed by 2 bases and J by 1 base, leaving 8 bases between them. The CDR3 sequence is 13 residues long. Germline V CDR1 and CDR2: SQVTM, ANQGSEA.